Given below is one T cell receptor (beta chain) in context. The sample comes from a study of blood T cell repertoires in COVID-19. In the study overall: There were acute and convalescent COVID-19 samples, and they came from the United States, Italy and Spain.

As processed by the authors: Reference gene primer amplification yielded estimated nucleated cell counts. Assay used: immunoSEQ multiplex PCR; TCRdb lists only in-frame clones, some missing. V and J calls and clone size follow that table, whereas D and trimming were derived from the DNA. The table records over 200,000 clones, around 86% of them present only once. This CDR3 region has 14 residues. Germline CDR1 reads MNHEY; CDR2 reads SVGAGI. Trimming at V came to 5 bases and at J to 7 bases, leaving 3 bases not matched to a gene. The receptor comes from a man aged 55-75 years who had recovered from COVID-19. Sequenced material: peripheral blood. The chain links TRBV6-5 to TRBJ2-1, with 12 bases fitting TRBD2. The CDR3 DNA sequence: TGTGCCAGCAGTCGACTAGCGGGGGCGAATGAGCAGTTCTTC. Translation gives CASSRLAGANEQFF.